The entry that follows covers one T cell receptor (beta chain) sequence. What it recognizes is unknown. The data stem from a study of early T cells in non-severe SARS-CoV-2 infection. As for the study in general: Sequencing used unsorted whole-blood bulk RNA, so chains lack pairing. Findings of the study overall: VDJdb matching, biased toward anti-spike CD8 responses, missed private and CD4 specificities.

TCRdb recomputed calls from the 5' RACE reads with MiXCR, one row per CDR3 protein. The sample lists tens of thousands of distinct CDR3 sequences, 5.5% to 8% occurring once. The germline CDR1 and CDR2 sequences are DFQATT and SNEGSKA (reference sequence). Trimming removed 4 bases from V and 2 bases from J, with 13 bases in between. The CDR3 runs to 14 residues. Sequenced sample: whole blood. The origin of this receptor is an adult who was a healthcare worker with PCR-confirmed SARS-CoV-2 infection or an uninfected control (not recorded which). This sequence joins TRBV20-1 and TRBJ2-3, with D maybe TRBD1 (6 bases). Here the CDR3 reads CSAKDRQNTDTQYF. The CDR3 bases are TGCAGTGCTAAAGACAGGCAGAACACAGATACGCAGTATTTT.